A selection of T cell receptor beta chains follows, all from one sample in a study of T cell changes during pregnancy in multiple sclerosis. TCRdb keeps only in-frame clones here, not all; method: immunoSEQ multiplex PCR. The repertoire has roughly 58,000 clones, approximately 90% of them found once; the top ten carry 0.15% to 0.2%. Sequences were derived from CD4+ T cells from peripheral blood mononuclear cells, sampled after pregnancy. The receptor set was obtained from a female donor in good health, enrolled as a control in a pregnancy study. Both conserved end residues are trimmed from each CDR3. D genes are given only for firm matches. Some rows mark clone size as missing; the rest say once, few, many or name a class of expanded clone.

D: .; V: TRBV2; size: .; CDR3: ASSSRGRSYEQY
D: .; V: TRBV9; size: .; CDR3: ASSVVPGGGTYGYT
D: TRBD1; V: TRBV10-3; size: once; CDR3: AISHRDRVGYEQY
D: .; V: TRBV2; size: once; CDR3: ASRRETGAYEQY
D: TRBD1; V: TRBV5-1; size: .; CDR3: ASSVGGQGAGYT
D: .; V: TRBV2; size: .; CDR3: ASSRTAAGELF
D: .; V: TRBV7-9; size: .; CDR3: ASSFEGGKTEAF
D: TRBD2; V: TRBV5-1; size: .; CDR3: ASSSDPGLAGNEQF
D: TRBD2; V: TRBV5-8; size: .; CDR3: ASSWYSGGGYEQF
D: TRBD1; V: TRBV25-1; size: .; CDR3: ASNSDRGLYGYT
D: .; V: TRBV28; size: few; CDR3: ASSFGGPPPQH
D: TRBD2; V: TRBV9; size: .; CDR3: ASSSGGEQF
D: .; V: TRBV19; size: .; CDR3: ASNVLGASGQPQH
D: .; V: TRBV30; size: .; CDR3: ARSIGGEKLF
D: TRBD1; V: TRBV7-2; size: .; CDR3: ASSPNQGVYGYT
D: TRBD1; V: TRBV7-9; size: .; CDR3: ASSLGTGEDYGYT
D: .; V: TRBV10-3; size: once; CDR3: AIMGQEGNAAF
D: TRBD1; V: TRBV6-6; size: .; CDR3: ASSSNRNQGVGGYT
D: TRBD1; V: TRBV19; size: .; CDR3: ASSRQGTVSEKLF
D: TRBD2; V: TRBV7-2; size: once; CDR3: ASSGGGSIDTQY
D: TRBD1; V: TRBV19; size: .; CDR3: ASSLQGQGNEKLF
D: .; V: TRBV9; size: .; CDR3: ASSPDSAEQY
D: .; V: TRBV5-5; size: .; CDR3: ASSYRTANTGELF
D: TRBD1; V: TRBV11-2; size: .; CDR3: ASSLGQGINQPQH
D: TRBD1; V: TRBV18; size: .; CDR3: ASSRNPTGDSNQPQH
D: TRBD2; V: TRBV4-3; size: .; CDR3: ASSHGRGTDTQY
D: TRBD2; V: TRBV4-3; size: .; CDR3: ASSQERGGMQF
D: TRBD2; V: TRBV4-3; size: .; CDR3: ASSPRLAGTDTQY
D: TRBD1; V: TRBV5-1; size: .; CDR3: ASRGFTGVADTQY
D: .; V: TRBV11-3; size: .; CDR3: ASSFQGNTEAF
D: .; V: TRBV11-3; size: .; CDR3: ASRGSSTDTQY
D: .; V: TRBV7-8; size: .; CDR3: ASSPLTGNQPQH
D: TRBD2; V: TRBV7-9; size: .; CDR3: ASSPGRRGSTDTQY
D: .; V: TRBV29-1; size: .; CDR3: SVRADMNTEAF
D: .; V: TRBV28; size: few; CDR3: ASSSTSGYEQY
D: TRBD2; V: TRBV5-1; size: .; CDR3: ASSYSGESYNEQF
D: .; V: TRBV28; size: .; CDR3: ASRRTVGSSPLH
D: .; V: TRBV28; size: .; CDR3: ASSKTPGQYGYT
D: .; V: TRBV30; size: .; CDR3: AWSSQSGQPQH
D: .; V: TRBV2; size: .; CDR3: ASDSDYNEQF
D: TRBD1; V: TRBV7-9; size: .; CDR3: ASSRLFGQGASGETQY
D: .; V: TRBV5-6; size: once; CDR3: ASSFRTGTHTEKLF
D: TRBD1; V: TRBV7-2; size: .; CDR3: ASRTAGTGPYEQY
D: TRBD2; V: TRBV29-1; size: .; CDR3: SPRLAGAPNEQF
D: TRBD1; V: TRBV7-2; size: .; CDR3: ASSKTGGDQPQH
D: .; V: TRBV4-3; size: .; CDR3: ASSHDVQRASRTNEKLF
D: TRBD1; V: TRBV5-8; size: .; CDR3: ASSNPQGARETQY
D: .; V: TRBV5-4; size: .; CDR3: ASSLLATTDTQY
D: .; V: TRBV5-4; size: .; CDR3: ASGPRGSMNTEAF